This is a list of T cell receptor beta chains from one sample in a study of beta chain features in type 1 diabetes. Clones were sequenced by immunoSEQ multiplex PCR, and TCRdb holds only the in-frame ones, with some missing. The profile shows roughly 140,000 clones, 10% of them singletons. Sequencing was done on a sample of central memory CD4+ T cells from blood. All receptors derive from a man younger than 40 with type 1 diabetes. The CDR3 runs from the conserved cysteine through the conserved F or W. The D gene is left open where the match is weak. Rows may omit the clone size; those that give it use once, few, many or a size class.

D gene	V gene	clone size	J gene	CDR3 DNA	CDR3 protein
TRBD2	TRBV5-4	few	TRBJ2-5	TGTGCCAGCAGCTTGGGACTAGCCCAAGAGACCCAGTACTTC	CASSLGLAQETQYF
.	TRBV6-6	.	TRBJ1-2	TGTGCCAGCAGGGGACACGGGGAAAACTATGGCTACACCTTC	CASRGHGENYGYTF
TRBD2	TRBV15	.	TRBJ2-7	TGTGCCACCAGCAGAGAACTAGCGGGAGGCCAGAGCTCCTACGAGCAGTACTTC	CATSRELAGGQSSYEQYF
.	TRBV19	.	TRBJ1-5	TGTGCCAGTAGTATTTCCGGTTCTCAGCCCCAGCATTTT	CASSISGSQPQHF
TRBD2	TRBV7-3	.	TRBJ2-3	TGTGCCAGCAGTACGACTAGCGGGAGCACAGATACGCAGTATTTT	CASSTTSGSTDTQYF
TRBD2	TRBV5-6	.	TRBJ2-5	TGTGCCAGCAGCTTGAACGACGCGGGAGGGGTAGAGACCCAGTACTTC	CASSLNDAGGVETQYF
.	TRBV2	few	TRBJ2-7	TGTGCCAGCAGTCCATGGAGGGCCGAGCAGTACTTC	CASSPWRAEQYF
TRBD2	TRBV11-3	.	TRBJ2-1	TGTGCCAGCAGCTCAACGGCGGGAGATGATGAGCAGTTCTTC	CASSSTAGDDEQFF
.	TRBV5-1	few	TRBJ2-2	TGCGCCAGCAGTTCTACCACCGGGGAGCTGTTTTTT	CASSSTTGELFF
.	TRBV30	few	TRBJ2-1	TGTGCCTGGATCGACAATGAGCAGTTCTTC	CAWIDNEQFF
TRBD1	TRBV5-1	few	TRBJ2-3	TGCGCCAGCAGCACAGGGGAGACAGATACGCAGTATTTT	CASSTGETDTQYF
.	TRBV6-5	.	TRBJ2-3	TGTGCCAGCAGTTACTCGATAGTTACCCAAGATACGCAGTATTTT	CASSYSIVTQDTQYF
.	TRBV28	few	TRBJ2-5	TGTGCCAGCAGTTTTACTTCGGAGACCCAGTACTTC	CASSFTSETQYF
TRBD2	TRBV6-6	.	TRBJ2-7	TGTGCCAGCAGCTCTGGGACTAGCGGCTCCTACGAGCAGTACTTC	CASSSGTSGSYEQYF
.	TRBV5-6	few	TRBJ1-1	TGTGCCAGCTCAGGGAGGTGGGGGGATTTCACTGAAGCTTTCTTT	CASSGRWGDFTEAFF
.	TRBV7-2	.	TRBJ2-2	TGTGCCAGCAAACCCCCCGCTAGCGCTAACACCGGGGAGCTGTTTTTT	CASKPPASANTGELFF
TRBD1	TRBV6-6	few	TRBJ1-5	TGTGCCAGCAGTTACGAGGGGGCGTCGAGCAATCAGCCCCAGCATTTT	CASSYEGASSNQPQHF
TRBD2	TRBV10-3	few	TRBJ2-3	TGTGCCATCAGTGACTTGAGCGGGAGGGATACGCAGTATTTT	CAISDLSGRDTQYF
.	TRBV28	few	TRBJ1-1	TGTGCCAGCAGTTTCTCGAGGGGGGGAACGAACACTGAAGCTTTCTTT	CASSFSRGGTNTEAFF
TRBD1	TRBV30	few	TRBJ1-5	TGTGCCTGGAACAGGGGACGCAATCAGCCCCAGCATTTT	CAWNRGRNQPQHF
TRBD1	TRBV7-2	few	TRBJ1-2	TGTGCCAGCAGCTTACGGACAGGGGGCTTCGGGTATGGCTACACCTTC	CASSLRTGGFGYGYTF
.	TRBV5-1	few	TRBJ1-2	TGCGCCAGCGCCACCGGGGTGACTAACTATGGCTACACCTTC	CASATGVTNYGYTF
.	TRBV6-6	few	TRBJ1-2	TGTGCCAGCAGTCACAGGGAAAACTATGGCTACACCTTC	CASSHRENYGYTF
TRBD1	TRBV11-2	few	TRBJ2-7	TGTGCCAGCAGCTTCGACTGGACAGGGCCCTACGAGCAGTACTTC	CASSFDWTGPYEQYF
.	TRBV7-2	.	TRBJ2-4	TGTGCCAGCAAGACCGGGGGAGAGAGGGACATTCAGTACTTC	CASKTGGERDIQYF
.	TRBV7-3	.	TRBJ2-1	TGTGCCAGCAGCCCAACTCGGAGCGAGAATGAGCAGTTCTTC	CASSPTRSENEQFF
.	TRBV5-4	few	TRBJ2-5	TGTGCCAGCAGCCGCCCCGGGGGGCCGGAGACCCAGTACTTC	CASSRPGGPETQYF
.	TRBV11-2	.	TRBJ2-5	TGTGCCAGCAGCTTTTCTTTTGGCAGGGGACAAGAGACCCAGTACTTC	CASSFSFGRGQETQYF
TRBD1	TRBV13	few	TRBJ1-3	TGTGCCAGCAGAGAAACAGGGGGCTCTGGAAACACCATATATTTT	CASRETGGSGNTIYF
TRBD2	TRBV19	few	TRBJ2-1	TGTGCCAGTAGTATTAGCGGGCTAGCGGAACGGGGTGAGCAGTTCTTC	CASSISGLAERGEQFF
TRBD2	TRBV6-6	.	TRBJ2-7	TGTGCCAGCAGTTACTCGACTAGCGGGACCACCTACGAGCAGTACTTC	CASSYSTSGTTYEQYF
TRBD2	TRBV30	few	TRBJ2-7	TGTGCCTGGAGTCAACTAGCGGGTCGGGAGCAGTACTTC	CAWSQLAGREQYF
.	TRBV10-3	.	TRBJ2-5	TGTGCCATCAGTGCGCACAGGGATCTAGTGGAGACCCAGTACTTC	CAISAHRDLVETQYF
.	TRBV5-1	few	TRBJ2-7	TGCGCCAGCAGGAGGACTGAGCAAAGTTACGAGCAGTACTTC	CASRRTEQSYEQYF
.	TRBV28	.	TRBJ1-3	TGTGCCAGCGTCGGTGAGCGACGCTCTGGAAACACCATATATTTT	CASVGERRSGNTIYF
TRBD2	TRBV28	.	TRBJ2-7	TGTGCCAGCAGTCCCCCCCTAGCGGGGACCTACGAGCAGTACTTC	CASSPPLAGTYEQYF
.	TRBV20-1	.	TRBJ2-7	TGCAGTGCTAGCCGGGTCGAGCAGTACTTC	CSASRVEQYF
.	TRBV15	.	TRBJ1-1	TGTGCCACCAGCAGTCAGGGAACGGACACTGAAGCTTTCTTT	CATSSQGTDTEAFF
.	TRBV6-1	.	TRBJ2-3	TGTGCCCTCAGCCTCGGCGGGAGCACAGATACGCAGTATTTT	CALSLGGSTDTQYF
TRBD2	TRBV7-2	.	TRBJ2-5	TGTGCCAGCAGGGATACGACTAGCGGGGCTTCCGCCCAGTACTTC	CASRDTTSGASAQYF
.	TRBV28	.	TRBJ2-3	TGTGCCAGCAGTTTCGCGGGTAGAGGCACAGATACGCAGTATTTT	CASSFAGRGTDTQYF
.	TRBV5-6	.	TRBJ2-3	TGTGCCAGCAGCTTGGCCAGATTAAGCACAGATACGCAGTATTTT	CASSLARLSTDTQYF
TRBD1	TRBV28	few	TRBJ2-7	TGTGCCAGCCACCCACACCGGGACAGCTCCTACGAGCAGTACTTC	CASHPHRDSSYEQYF
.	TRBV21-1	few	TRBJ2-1	TGTGCCAGCAGCTCTTCGACTAGCGGGAAAGCGAATGAGCAGTTCTTC	CASSSSTSGKANEQFF
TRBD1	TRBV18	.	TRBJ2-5	TGTGCCAGCTCACTGATGGGACAGCAAGAGACCCAGTACTTC	CASSLMGQQETQYF
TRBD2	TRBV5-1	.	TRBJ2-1	TGCGCCAGCAGCCTGACTAGCGCATACAATGAGCAGTTCTTC	CASSLTSAYNEQFF
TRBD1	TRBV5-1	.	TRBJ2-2	TGCGCCAGCAGCCCGCAGGACAGGGCCTACACCGGGGAGCTGTTTTTT	CASSPQDRAYTGELFF
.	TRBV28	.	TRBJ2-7	TGTGCCAGTGTCAGCGGATACGGGTTTAATTCCTACGAGCAGTACTTC	CASVSGYGFNSYEQYF
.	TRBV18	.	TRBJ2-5	TGTGCCAGCTCACGAGGACACCTCCAAGAGACCCAGTACTTC	CASSRGHLQETQYF
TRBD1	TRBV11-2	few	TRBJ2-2	TGTGCCAGCAGCTTATTCGGGACAGGCAACACCGGGGAGCTGTTTTTT	CASSLFGTGNTGELFF
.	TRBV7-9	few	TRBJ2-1	TGTGCCAGCAGCTCGCGGTCTTGGGAGCAGTTCTTC	CASSSRSWEQFF
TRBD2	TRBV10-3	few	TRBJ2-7	TGTGCCATCAGCGGACTAGCGGGAGTAGTCCAGAACGAGCAGTACTTC	CAISGLAGVVQNEQYF
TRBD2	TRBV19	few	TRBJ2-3	TGTGCCAGTAGTACCCGACTAGCGGGAGTATCAGATACGCAGTATTTT	CASSTRLAGVSDTQYF
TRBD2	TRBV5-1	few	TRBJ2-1	TGCGCCAGCAGCTTGGTTGCGGGAGGGAGGAATGAGCAGTTCTTC	CASSLVAGGRNEQFF
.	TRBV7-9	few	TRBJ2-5	TGTGCCAGCGCCCCCAGGGGAGCGACGTCCGTCCAGTACTTC	CASAPRGATSVQYF
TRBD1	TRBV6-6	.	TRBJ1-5	TGTGCCAGCAGTTACTCATGGCAGGGGGGAGGAGGGCCCCAGCATTTT	CASSYSWQGGGGPQHF
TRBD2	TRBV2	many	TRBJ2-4	TGTGCCAGCAGTGAGGCTAGCGGGAGTCTTTGGTACTTC	CASSEASGSLWYF
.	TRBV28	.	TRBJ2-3	TGTGCCTCCCGGGCCAAGGGGCCAGATACGCAGTATTTT	CASRAKGPDTQYF